These 14 T cell receptor beta chains were sequenced from one sample in a study of CD8+ T cells in alopecia areata. As for treatment: oral pan-JAK inhibitor, 5-10 mg twice daily. Sequencing used cDNA as its template, made by extracting RNA and reverse transcribing it. TCRdb keeps only in-frame clones here, not all; method: immunoSEQ multiplex PCR. The sample comprises around 150,000 clones, about three fifths of which are singletons, and more than 0.7% rests with the top ten. Here the sequenced sample was CD4+ T cells sorted from blood, taken at week 4, from a patient treated with tofacitinib. The receptors come from a human donor with alopecia areata.

This clone occurred once. V and J are TRBV7-9 and TRBJ2-7, with 8 nucleotides matching TRBD2. Losses at the gene ends were 2 bases for V and 2 bases for J; bases not matched to a gene: 5. CDR3 size: 15 residues. Germline V gene data show CDR1 as SEHNR and CDR2 as FQNEAQ (reference sequence). CDR3 DNA sequence: TGTGCCAGCAGCTTAAGTGGCGGGGGGACCTACGAGCAGTACTTC. Encoded protein: CASSLSGGGTYEQYF.

The gene calls are TRBV27 and TRBJ2-1, with no clear D. This CDR3 contains 14 residues. Trimming pared 3 bases from V and 8 bases from J, leaving 14 bases between. Germline assignment: CDR1 MNHEY and CDR2 SMNVEV (reference sequence). CDR3 in DNA: TGTGCCAGCAGTTTCATCTCCCCTAGTTATGAGCAGTTCTTC. This gives the protein CASSFISPSYEQFF.

This chain links TRBV30 with TRBJ1-5; D gene uncertain. Looked up from germline, CDR1 is GTSNPN and CDR2 is SVGIG (reference sequence). This CDR3 comprises 13 residues. V lost 1 base and J lost 2, with 6 bases in between. CDR3 sequence (DNA): TGTGCCTGGAGTGAGAATCGCAATCAGCCCCAGCATTTT. This translates into CAWSENRNQPQHF.

The J gene is TRBJ1-1, the V gene TRBV30; D perhaps matches TRBD1 (5 bases). The CDR3 has 13 amino acids. Looked up from germline, CDR1 is GTSNPN and CDR2 is SVGIG (reference sequence). Trimming cost V 0 bases and J 4 bases, with 9 bases left between them. CDR3 sequence: CAWSVGGSTEAFF. CDR3 nucleotide sequence: TGTGCCTGGAGTGTTGGGGGGAGCACTGAAGCTTTCTTT.

The J gene is TRBJ1-2, the V gene TRBV6-5; a weak D match, TRBD1 (5 bases). The germline CDR1 and CDR2 sequences are MNHEY and SVGAGI. Trimming took 0 bases from V and 7 from J, leaving 9 bases between them. This CDR3 is 13 amino acids long. In DNA form, the CDR3 reads TGTGCCAGCAGTTACTCCGGGACCTCTGGCTACACCTTC. Amino acid sequence: CASSYSGTSGYTF.

This chain connects TRBV7-9 to TRBJ1-5; the D is unclear. V shed 0 bases and J shed 7 bases, with 7 bases lying between them. CDR1 SEHNR and CDR2 FQNEAQ come from the germline V gene (reference sequence). The length of the CDR3 is 13 residues. DNA of the CDR3: TGTGCCAGCAGCTTAGCGGGGTTCCAGCCCCAGCATTTT. As protein: CASSLAGFQPQHF.

V gene TRBV5-6 combines with J gene TRBJ2-7; the D is unclear. This CDR3 contains 12 residues. Per germline, CDR1 SGHDT and CDR2 YYEEEE. Trimming shortened V by 1 base and J by 5 bases, and 7 bases separated the two germline ends. The CDR3 coding sequence is TGTGCCAGCAGCTTGAGGTCCAACGAGCAGTACTTC. Translation: CASSLRSNEQYF.

This chain joins TRBV29-1 and TRBJ2-5; D tentatively fits TRBD1 or TRBD2 (7 bases each). V was clipped by 5 bases and J by 5 bases, with 12 bases between them. CDR3 size: 12 residues. CDR1 is SQVTM and CDR2 is ANQGSEA in the germline V gene. The CDR3 DNA is TGCAGCGTTTACAGGGGAGGGGAGACCCAGTACTTC. This gives the protein CSVYRGGETQYF.

The gene calls are TRBV4-2 and TRBJ2-2, with TRBD2 matching over 11 bases. Germline V gene data show CDR1 as LGHNA and CDR2 as YNFKEQ. The CDR3 runs 17 residues. Trimming took 0 bases from V and 0 from J; bases not matched to a gene: 0. CDR3 nucleotides: TGTGCCAGCAGCCAAGATAGCGGGGGGGCGAACACCGGGGAGCTGTTTTTT. It translates to CASSQDSGGANTGELFF.

This clone was detected once. This chain connects TRBV27 to TRBJ2-2, with no clear D. Germline V gene lookup returns CDR1 MNHEY and CDR2 SMNVEV (reference sequence). The CDR3 is 14 amino acids. V shed 0 bases and J shed 2 bases, with 4 bases lying between them. The DNA for the CDR3 is TGTGCCAGCAGTTTATCCGGAAACACCGGGGAGCTGTTTTTT. Its translation: CASSLSGNTGELFF.

The chain links TRBV5-6 to TRBJ2-7; no definite D call. V was pared by 1 base and J by 4 bases, with 3 bases between. This CDR3 contains 11 residues. Germline V gene lookup returns CDR1 SGHDT and CDR2 YYEEEE. The CDR3 loop is CASSLKYEQYF. The CDR3 nucleotides are TGTGCCAGCAGCTTGAAGTACGAGCAGTACTTC.

The chain couples TRBV29-1 to TRBJ2-7; TRBD2 matches at 7 bases. Trimming cost V 5 bases and J 2 bases; bases outside gene matches: 12. The CDR3 covers 15 residues. The germline V gene encodes CDR1 SQVTM and CDR2 ANQGSEA. CDR3 in DNA: TGCAGCGTTCAACGGCACCGGGGGGAGACCTACGAGCAGTACTTC. Protein product: CSVQRHRGETYEQYF.

The chain uses TRBV13 and TRBJ2-7; perhaps TRBD2 as D (6 bases). Germline-derived CDR1 and CDR2 are PRHDT and FYEKMQ (reference sequence). CDR3 length: 16 amino acids. V gave up 3 bases and J gave up 5 bases, with 20 bases separating them. The CDR3 DNA follows: TGTGCCAGCAGCTTTACACCGGGACTCGGTGGCAACGAGCAGTACTTC. It encodes CASSFTPGLGGNEQYF.

The chain carries TRBV29-1 and TRBJ1-1; no firm D call. The CDR3 is made up of 13 amino acids. V was clipped by 3 bases and J by 3 bases, with 11 bases between them. Germline assignment: CDR1 SQVTM and CDR2 ANQGSEA. Here the CDR3 reads CSVDGTRDTEAFF. CDR3 coding DNA: TGCAGCGTTGATGGCACAAGGGACACTGAAGCTTTCTTT.